This entry concerns a single TCR beta chain. The antigen is undetermined. Time point specified: baseline, week 1 (first vaccination visit). Treatment given: pre-vaccination baseline after standard-of-care therapy. This sample is drawn from a study of a mutant IDH1 vaccine in newly diagnosed glioma. For the study at large: Treated patients, averaging around 40 years, were roughly 60% male and around 40% female. The therapy given earlier, which was standard therapy, consisted of radiotherapy, temozolomide, or both, and most of the patients received both. Findings and caveats of the study: Immune responses arising from the vaccine appeared in around 93% of patients. Seemingly, top peripheral T cell clonotype changes bore no relation to pseudoprogression.

TCRdb keeps only in-frame clones here, not all; method: immunoSEQ multiplex PCR. The top ten hold roughly a fifth of the sample, which has 45,000 to 65,000 clones, about four fifths seen once. V lost 8 bases to trimming and J lost 3 bases, with 10 bases between them. Germline V gives CDR1 MNHEY, CDR2 SMNVEV (reference sequence). CDR3 size: 12 residues. The chain carries TRBV27 and TRBJ1-1; D gene unclear. This specimen consisted of PBMCs, obtained from a glioma patient treated with radiotherapy, temozolomide or both. This TCR derives from a man younger than 35 with glioma. The CDR3 spells CASGRPYTEAFF. DNA of the CDR3: TGTGCCAGCGGTCGCCCGTACACTGAAGCTTTCTTT.